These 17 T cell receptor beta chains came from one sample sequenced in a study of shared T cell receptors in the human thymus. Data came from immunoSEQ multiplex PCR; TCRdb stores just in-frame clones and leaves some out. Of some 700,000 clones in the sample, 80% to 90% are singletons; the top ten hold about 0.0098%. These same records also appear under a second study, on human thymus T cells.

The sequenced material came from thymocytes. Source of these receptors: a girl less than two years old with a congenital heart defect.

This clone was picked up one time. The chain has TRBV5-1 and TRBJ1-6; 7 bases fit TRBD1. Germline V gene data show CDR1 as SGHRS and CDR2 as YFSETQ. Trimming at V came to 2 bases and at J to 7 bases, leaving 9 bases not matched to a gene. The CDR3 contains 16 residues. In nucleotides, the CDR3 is TGCGCCAGCAGCTTACTGCTCGCGGACAGGAATTCACCCCTCCACTTT. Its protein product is CASSLLLADRNSPLHF.

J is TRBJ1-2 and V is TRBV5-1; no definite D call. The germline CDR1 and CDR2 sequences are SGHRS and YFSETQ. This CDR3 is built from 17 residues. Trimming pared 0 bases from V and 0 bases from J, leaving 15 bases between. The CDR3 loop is CASSLVGPRRANYGYTF. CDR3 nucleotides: TGCGCCAGCAGCTTGGTTGGCCCGCGGCGAGCTAACTATGGCTACACCTTC.

The chain's CDR3 is CASSLRLGQGDYGYTF. The DNA for the CDR3 is TGTGCCAGCAGCTTAAGGTTGGGGCAGGGTGACTATGGCTACACCTTC. The chain couples TRBV7-9 to TRBJ1-2; weak D call: TRBD1 (5 bases). The germline gives CDR1 SEHNR, CDR2 FQNEAQ (reference sequence). This CDR3 has 16 residues. V lost 2 bases and J 3 bases, leaving 16 bases between the germline ends.

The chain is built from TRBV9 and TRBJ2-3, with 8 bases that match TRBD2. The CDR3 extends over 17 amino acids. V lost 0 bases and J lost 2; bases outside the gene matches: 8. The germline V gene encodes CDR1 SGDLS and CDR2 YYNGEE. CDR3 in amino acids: CASSVGGSGGVTDTQYF. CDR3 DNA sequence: TGTGCCAGCAGCGTAGGGGGGAGCGGGGGTGTCACAGATACGCAGTATTTT. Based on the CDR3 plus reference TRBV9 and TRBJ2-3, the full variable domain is DSGVTQTPKHLITATGQRVTLRCSPRSGDLSVYWYQQSLDQGLQFLIQYYNGEERAKGNILERFSAQQFPDLHSELNLSSLELGDSALYFCASSVGGSGGVTDTQYFGPGTRLTVL.

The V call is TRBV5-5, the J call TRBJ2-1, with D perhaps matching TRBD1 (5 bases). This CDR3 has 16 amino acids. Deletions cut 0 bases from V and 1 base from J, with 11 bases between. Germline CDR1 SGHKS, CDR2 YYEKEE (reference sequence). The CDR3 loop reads CASSLEQERSYNEQFF. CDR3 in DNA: TGTGCCAGCAGCTTGGAACAGGAGCGTTCCTACAATGAGCAGTTCTTC. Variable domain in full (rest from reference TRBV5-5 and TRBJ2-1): DAGVTQSPTHLIKTRGQQVTLRCSPISGHKSVSWYQQVLGQGPQFIFQYYEKEERGRGNFPDRFSARQFPNYSSELNVNALLLGDSALYLCASSLEQERSYNEQFFGPGTRLTVL.

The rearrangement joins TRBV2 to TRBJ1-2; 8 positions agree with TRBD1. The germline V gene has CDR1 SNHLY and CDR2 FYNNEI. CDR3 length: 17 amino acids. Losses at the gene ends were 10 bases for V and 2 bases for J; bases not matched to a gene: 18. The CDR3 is CANPQHPVRDRNYGYTF. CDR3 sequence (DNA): TGTGCCAACCCGCAACACCCAGTCCGGGACAGGAACTATGGCTACACCTTC.

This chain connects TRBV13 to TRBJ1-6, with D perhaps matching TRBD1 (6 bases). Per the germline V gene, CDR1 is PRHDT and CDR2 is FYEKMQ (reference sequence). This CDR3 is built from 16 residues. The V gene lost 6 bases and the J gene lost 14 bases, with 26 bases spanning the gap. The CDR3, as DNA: TGTGCCAGCAGTGACTCGGGGGGCGGAGCCCCCATTTCCCTCCACTTT. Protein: CASSDSGGGAPISLHF.

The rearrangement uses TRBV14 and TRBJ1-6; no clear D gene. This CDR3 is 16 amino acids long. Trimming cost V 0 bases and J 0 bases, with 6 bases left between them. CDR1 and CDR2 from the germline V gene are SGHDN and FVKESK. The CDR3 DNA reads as TGTGCCAGCAGCCAAGACCCGAGCTCCTATAATTCACCCCTCCACTTT. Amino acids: CASSQDPSSYNSPLHF.

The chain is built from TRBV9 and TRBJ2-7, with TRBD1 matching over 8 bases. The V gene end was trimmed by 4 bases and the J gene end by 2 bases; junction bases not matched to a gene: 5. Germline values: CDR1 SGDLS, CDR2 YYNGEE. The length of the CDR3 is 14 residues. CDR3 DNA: TGTGCCAGCAGCAGAAGGGACAGGCCCTACGAGCAGTACTTC. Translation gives CASSRRDRPYEQYF.

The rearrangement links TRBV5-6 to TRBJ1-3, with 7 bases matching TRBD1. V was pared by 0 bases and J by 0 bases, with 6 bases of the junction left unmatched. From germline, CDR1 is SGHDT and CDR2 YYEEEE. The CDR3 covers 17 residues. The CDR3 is CASSLEDRFSSGNTIYF. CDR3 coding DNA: TGTGCCAGCAGCTTGGAGGACAGGTTTTCCTCTGGAAACACCATATATTTT.

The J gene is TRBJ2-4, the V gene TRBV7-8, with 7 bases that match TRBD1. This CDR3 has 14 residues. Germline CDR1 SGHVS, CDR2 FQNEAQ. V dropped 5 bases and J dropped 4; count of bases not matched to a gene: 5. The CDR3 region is CASSHGTDKNIQYF. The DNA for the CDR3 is TGTGCCAGCAGCCACGGGACAGATAAAAACATTCAGTACTTC.

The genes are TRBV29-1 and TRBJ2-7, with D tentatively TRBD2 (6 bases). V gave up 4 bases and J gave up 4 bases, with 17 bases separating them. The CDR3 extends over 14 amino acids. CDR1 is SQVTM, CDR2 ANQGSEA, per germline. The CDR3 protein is CSVVRASGGYEQYF. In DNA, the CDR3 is TGCAGCGTTGTTAGGGCCTCTGGGGGGTACGAGCAGTACTTC.

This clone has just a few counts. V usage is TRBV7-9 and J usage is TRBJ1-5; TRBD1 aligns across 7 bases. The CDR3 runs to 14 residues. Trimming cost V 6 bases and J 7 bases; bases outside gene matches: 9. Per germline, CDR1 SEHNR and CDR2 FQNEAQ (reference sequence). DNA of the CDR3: TGTGCCAGCAGACAGAACCAGGGGGACCAGCCCCAGCATTTT. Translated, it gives CASRQNQGDQPQHF.

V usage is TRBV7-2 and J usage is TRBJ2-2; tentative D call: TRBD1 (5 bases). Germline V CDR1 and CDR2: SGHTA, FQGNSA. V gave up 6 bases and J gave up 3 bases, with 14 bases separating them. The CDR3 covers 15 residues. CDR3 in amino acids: CASSLRARDTGELFF. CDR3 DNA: TGTGCCAGCAGTTTAAGAGCCAGGGACACCGGGGAGCTGTTTTTT.

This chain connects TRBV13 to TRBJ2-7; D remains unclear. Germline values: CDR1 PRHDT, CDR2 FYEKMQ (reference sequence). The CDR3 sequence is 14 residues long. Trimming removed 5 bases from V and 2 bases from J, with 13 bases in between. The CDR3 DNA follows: TGTGCCAGCAGCCGAGGTCGGATAACCTACGAGCAGTACTTC. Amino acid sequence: CASSRGRITYEQYF.

CDR3 amino acids: CASSFLGSPNSPLHF. The CDR3 region has the DNA TGTGCCAGCAGCTTTTTAGGGAGCCCCAATTCACCCCTCCACTTT. The chain recombines TRBV7-8 with TRBJ1-6; no firm D call. V was clipped by 3 bases and J by 7 bases, with 13 bases between them. CDR1 and CDR2 from the germline V gene are SGHVS and FQNEAQ. The CDR3 runs 15 residues.

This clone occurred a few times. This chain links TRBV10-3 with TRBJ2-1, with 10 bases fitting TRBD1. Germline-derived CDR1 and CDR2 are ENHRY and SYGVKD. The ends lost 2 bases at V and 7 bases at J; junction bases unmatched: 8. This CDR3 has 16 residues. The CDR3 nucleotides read TGTGCCATCAGTGAGCTCTGGGGACAGGGGATGAATGAGCAGTTCTTC. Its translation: CAISELWGQGMNEQFF.